This is a list of T cell receptor beta chains from one sample in a study of cytomegalovirus exposure and HLA in healthy donors. Repertoires were generated with immunoSEQ multiplex PCR, while TCRdb's copy carries only in-frame clones and drops some. This sample has roughly 110,000 clones, with more than 70% found just once. The sample consisted of PBMCs. These receptors came from a man between 35 and 55 years old in good health and CMV-seronegative. CDR3s include the opening cysteine and the closing phenylalanine or tryptophan. A D gene is named only where the DNA matches it firmly. Expanded clones get a size class; other rows say once, few or many, or leave the size out.

clone size | J gene | D gene | CDR3 length | V gene | CDR3 protein | CDR3 DNA
NA | TRBJ1-2 | TRBD1 | 13 | TRBV2 | CASSWDSSYGYTF | TGTGCCAGCAGTTGGGACAGCTCTTATGGCTACACCTTC
few | TRBJ1-2 | TRBD1 | 15 | TRBV6-5 | CASSFDRGVNYGYTF | TGTGCCAGCAGTTTCGACAGGGGCGTCAACTATGGCTACACCTTC
NA | TRBJ1-4 | NA | 15 | TRBV5-1 | CASSLRTGTNEKLFF | TGCGCCAGCAGCTTGCGGACTGGAACTAATGAAAAACTGTTTTTT
NA | TRBJ2-7 | TRBD2 | 15 | TRBV7-2 | CASSVTSGPSYEQYF | TGTGCCAGCAGCGTGACTAGCGGGCCCTCCTACGAGCAGTACTTC
NA | TRBJ2-7 | TRBD2 | 16 | TRBV30 | CAWSVRGGGAVNEQYF | TGTGCCTGGAGTGTAAGGGGCGGGGGGGCGGTAAACGAGCAGTACTTC
NA | TRBJ2-7 | NA | 15 | TRBV6-1 | CASSEGGGGSYEQYF | TGTGCCAGCAGTGAAGGCGGAGGCGGTTCCTACGAGCAGTACTTC
few | TRBJ2-7 | TRBD1 | 15 | TRBV11-1 | CASSSRDRGSYEQYF | TGTGCCAGCAGCTCCCGGGACAGGGGGTCCTACGAGCAGTACTTC
NA | TRBJ2-7 | TRBD2 | 15 | TRBV4-2 | CASSPRQAGGDEQYF | TGTGCCAGCAGCCCCCGCCAGGCGGGGGGAGATGAGCAGTACTTC
NA | TRBJ1-1 | NA | 15 | TRBV7-8 | CASSFVGGRDTEAFF | TGTGCCAGCAGCTTTGTCGGGGGGCGGGACACTGAAGCTTTCTTT
few | TRBJ1-2 | NA | 15 | TRBV6-5 | CASSYAGRGDYGYTF | TGTGCCAGCAGTTACGCCGGCAGGGGAGACTATGGCTACACCTTC